The clone carrying this TCR beta chain was counted a few times. MiXCR was run by TCRdb on the RT-PCR reads, yielding one entry per CDR3 protein. The data show 800,000 to 1,000,000 distinct CDR3 sequences, over 15% seen once. The data originate from a study of patients and donors after allogeneic stem cell transplantation. V dropped 10 bases and J dropped 2 bases, with 11 bases sitting between them. Germline CDR1 is ENHRY and CDR2 is SYGVKD. This CDR3 is built from 12 residues. The sequence came from a human donor who was either an allogeneic HSCT recipient or a stem cell or donor lymphocyte infusion donor (not recorded which). It is not recorded whose cells these are; they may come from a transplant donor. The chain carries TRBV10-3 and TRBJ2-5; tentatively, D is TRBD1 or TRBD2 (5 bases each). The sequenced sample was blood, either unsorted or a sorted T cell fraction (not recorded which). Here the CDR3 DNA reads TGTGCCACCGGGACCCCACAAGAGACCCAGTACTTC. Its translation: CATGTPQETQYF.